This TCR beta chain was observed in a study of CD8 T cells in ankylosing spondylitis. Study conclusions and caveats: Eight or nine highly homologous variants made up a TCR beta motif that seemed to typify ankylosing spondylitis blood.

This clonotype was counted many times. Its antigen is not identified. One entry per CDR3 protein, called by TCRdb with MiXCR from the 5' RACE reads. The sample yields about 300,000 distinct CDR3 sequences, 11% seen once. The source of this sequence is a female donor with ankylosing spondylitis or in good health (not recorded which). Sequences were obtained from blood, either unsorted or a sorted T cell fraction (not recorded which).

The DNA for the CDR3 is TGTGTGTCGCAGGGGGTCGGGTTACATGAGCAGTTCTTC. Amino acids: CVSQGVGLHEQFF. The chain has TRBV12-3 or TRBV12-4 and TRBJ2-1, with TRBD1 matching over 7 bases. The CDR3 runs 13 residues.